This T cell receptor (beta chain) came from a study of cytomegalovirus exposure and HLA in healthy donors. Study-level points and caveats: A later analysis reported that several of the most significant clusters appeared to be linked to common viral pathogens, among them Epstein-Barr virus. Earlier analysis yielded a pattern in which most TCR beta V segments were productive about 87% or about 30% of the time. The investigators catalogued 150 or so TCR beta chains as cytomegalovirus-associated. In a later analysis, TCR beta V- and J-gene trimming showed a link to a missense DCLRE1C variant.

Primers: 60 Vbeta forward and 13 Jbeta reverse. Data came from immunoSEQ multiplex PCR; TCRdb stores just in-frame clones and leaves some out. The sample contains about 140,000 clones, around 75% of which appear only once. With regard to this clone: Antigen specificity is unknown.

CDR3 length: 14 residues. CDR1 is MNHNY and CDR2 is SVGAGI in the germline V gene (reference sequence). V shed 5 bases and J 7 bases; nucleotides not matched to a gene: 2. The receptor comes from a man in his forties in good health and CMV-seronegative. The source material was PBMCs. The chain links TRBV6-6 to TRBJ1-6; 10 nucleotides agree with TRBD1. DNA for the CDR3: TGTGCCAGCAGTGCGACAGGGGGCAATTCACCCCTCCACTTT. The encoded protein is CASSATGGNSPLHF.